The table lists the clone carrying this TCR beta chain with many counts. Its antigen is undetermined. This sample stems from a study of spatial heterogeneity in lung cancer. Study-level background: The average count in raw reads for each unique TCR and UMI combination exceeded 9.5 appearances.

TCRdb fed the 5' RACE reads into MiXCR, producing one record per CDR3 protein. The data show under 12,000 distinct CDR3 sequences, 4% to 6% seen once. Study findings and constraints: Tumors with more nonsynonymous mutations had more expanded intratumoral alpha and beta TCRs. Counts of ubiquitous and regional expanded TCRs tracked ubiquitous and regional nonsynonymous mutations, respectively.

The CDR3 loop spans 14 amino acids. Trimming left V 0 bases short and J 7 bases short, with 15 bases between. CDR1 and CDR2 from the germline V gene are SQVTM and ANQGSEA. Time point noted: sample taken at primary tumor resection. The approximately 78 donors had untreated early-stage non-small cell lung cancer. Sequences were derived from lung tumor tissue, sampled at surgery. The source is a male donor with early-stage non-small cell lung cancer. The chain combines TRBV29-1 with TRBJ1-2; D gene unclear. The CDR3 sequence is CSVEEALGSGGYTF. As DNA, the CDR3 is TGCAGCGTTGAAGAGGCCCTAGGATCAGGTGGCTACACCTTC.